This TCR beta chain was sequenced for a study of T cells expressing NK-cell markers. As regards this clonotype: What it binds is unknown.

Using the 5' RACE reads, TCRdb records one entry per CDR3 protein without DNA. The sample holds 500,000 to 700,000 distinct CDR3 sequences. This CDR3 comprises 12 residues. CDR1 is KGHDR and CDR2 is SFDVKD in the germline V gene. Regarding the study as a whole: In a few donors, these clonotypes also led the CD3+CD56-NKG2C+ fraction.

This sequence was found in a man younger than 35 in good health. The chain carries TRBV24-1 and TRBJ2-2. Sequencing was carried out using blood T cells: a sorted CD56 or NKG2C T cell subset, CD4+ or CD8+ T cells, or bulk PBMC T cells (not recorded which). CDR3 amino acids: CATSDSNRELFF.